This TCR beta chain came from a study of blood T cell repertoires in COVID-19. Looking at the study overall: The United States, Italy and Spain supplied acute and convalescent COVID-19 samples. T cells, B-cell-depleted T cells, or PBMCs provided the cDNA or gDNA that served as material.

The germline V gene has CDR1 ENHRY and CDR2 SYGVKD. Trimming removed 5 bases from V and 2 bases from J; junction bases left unmatched: 3. This CDR3 comprises 14 residues. Authors' methods: Amplification with reference gene primers provided the estimates of nucleated cell counts. Profiling relied on immunoSEQ multiplex PCR, and the TCRdb table lists in-frame clones only, not all of them. The V and J calls and clone size were taken over from that table, and D and trimming were inferred from the DNA. This sample has 65,000 or so clones, with roughly nine tenths found just once. The source is a human donor with acute or convalescent COVID-19. The donor label of this sample is uncertain. The specimen was peripheral blood. V and J are TRBV10-3 and TRBJ2-1; 7 positions agree with TRBD2. In DNA form, the CDR3 reads TGTGCCATCAGTCCGACTAGCCCCTACAATGAGCAGTTCTTC. As protein: CAISPTSPYNEQFF.